This is a list of T cell receptor beta chains from one sample in a study of identical twins. Using its own MiXCR run on the 5' RACE reads, TCRdb lists one record per CDR3 protein. Seen here are just under 650,000 distinct CDR3 sequences, 7.1% observed once, and the top ten hold about 1.6%. These data were also reused for a study on yellow fever vaccine responses in identical twins.

Sample: PBMCs. The receptors were gathered from a woman younger than 30 in good health. CDR3s include the opening cysteine and the closing phenylalanine or tryptophan. Fields, in order: D gene, V gene, clone size, J gene, CDR3 protein, CDR3 DNA. D genes are given only for firm matches. Clone size is stated in some rows and not others, as once, few, many or a class when expanded.

>NA|TRBV7-9|NA|TRBJ2-3
CASSLAIGTPGTDTQYF
TGTGCCAGCAGCTTAGCGATCGGCACGCCCGGCACAGATACGCAGTATTTT
>NA|TRBV18|few|TRBJ2-2
CASSPPGHGELFF
TGTGCCAGCTCACCACCGGGGCATGGGGAGCTGTTTTTT
>TRBD1|TRBV20-1|few|TRBJ1-5
CSANRGQNNNQPQHF
TGCAGTGCTAACAGGGGCCAGAATAACAATCAGCCCCAGCATTTT
>NA|TRBV20-1|many|TRBJ2-1
CSAIGQNYNEQFF
TGCAGTGCTATAGGACAGAACTACAATGAGCAGTTCTTC
>NA|TRBV4-1|NA|TRBJ1-4
CASSPPGAQANEKLFF
TGCGCCAGCAGCCCACCGGGGGCACAGGCTAATGAAAAACTGTTTTTT
>NA|TRBV7-9|few|TRBJ2-7
CASSRGGAYTEEQYF
TGTGCCAGCAGCCGCGGAGGGGCCTATACGGAGGAGCAGTACTTC
>NA|TRBV5-1|few|TRBJ2-2
CASSFTRPNTGELFF
TGCGCCAGCAGCTTTACCAGACCGAACACCGGGGAGCTGTTTTTT
>NA|TRBV11-2|many|TRBJ1-2
CASSYLGDGYTF
TGTGCCAGCAGCTACTTAGGGGATGGCTACACCTTC
>NA|TRBV11-2|many|TRBJ2-5
CASTHTAQQETQYF
TGTGCCAGCACCCACACAGCACAACAAGAGACCCAGTACTTC
>NA|TRBV5-6|NA|TRBJ2-1
CASSPQHNEQFF
TGTGCCAGCAGCCCCCAACACAATGAGCAGTTCTTC
>TRBD1|TRBV20-1|NA|TRBJ1-1
CSALQDRGNTEAFF
TGCAGTGCTCTTCAGGACAGGGGAAACACTGAAGCTTTCTTT
>TRBD1|TRBV13|few|TRBJ2-3
CASSTRTGESTDTQYF
TGTGCCAGCAGCACCCGGACAGGGGAGTCGACAGATACGCAGTATTTT
>TRBD1|TRBV9|NA|TRBJ2-6
CASSPIPRDRGSGANVLTF
TGTGCCAGCAGCCCGATCCCTCGGGACAGAGGCTCTGGGGCCAACGTCCTGACTTTC
>NA|TRBV20-1|NA|TRBJ1-2
CSARDRAANYGYTF
TGCAGTGCTAGAGATAGGGCGGCAAACTATGGCTACACCTTC
>TRBD2|TRBV10-3|few|TRBJ2-7
CAIMRAGEGSYEQYF
TGTGCCATCATGAGAGCGGGAGAAGGGTCCTACGAGCAGTACTTC
>TRBD2|TRBV6-2/TRBV6-3|NA|TRBJ2-1
CASSHSGDYNEQFF
TGTGCCAGCAGTCATAGCGGGGACTACAATGAGCAGTTCTTC
>TRBD2|TRBV20-1|many|TRBJ2-3
CSATYGTTTRDTQYF
TGCAGTGCTACATACGGGACTACCACGAGGGATACGCAGTATTTT
>TRBD1|TRBV18|few|TRBJ1-1
CASSPPRTGMNTEAFF
TGTGCCAGCTCACCACCCCGGACAGGGATGAACACTGAAGCTTTCTTT
>TRBD1|TRBV5-1|many|TRBJ1-1
CASSRTGTGGSNTEAFF
TGCGCCAGCAGTCGAACCGGGACAGGGGGGTCGAACACTGAAGCTTTCTTT
>TRBD2|TRBV5-1|few|TRBJ2-1
CASSPRGGTSGGNNEQFF
TGCGCCAGCAGCCCGAGGGGCGGGACTAGCGGGGGGAACAATGAGCAGTTCTTC
>NA|TRBV2|few|TRBJ2-7
CASSPGPDYEQYF
TGTGCCAGCAGCCCCGGGCCTGACTACGAGCAGTACTTC
>NA|TRBV20-1|NA|TRBJ1-5
CSAKEGEGNQPQHF
TGCAGTGCCAAAGAGGGGGAGGGCAATCAGCCCCAGCATTTT
>NA|TRBV28|NA|TRBJ2-7
CATSSTGAGTYEQYF
TGTGCCACCTCCTCCACAGGGGCGGGGACCTACGAGCAGTACTTC
>NA|TRBV12-3/TRBV12-4|many|TRBJ2-7
CASSSLYEQYF
TGTGCCAGCAGTTCTCTCTACGAGCAGTACTTC
>NA|TRBV14|once|TRBJ1-4
CARSQVGGNEKLFF
TGTGCCAGAAGCCAAGTAGGGGGTAATGAAAAACTGTTTTTT
>NA|TRBV6-1|many|TRBJ1-6
CASSVGGLSPLHF
TGTGCCAGCAGTGTGGGCGGGCTATCACCCCTCCACTTT
>NA|TRBV2|many|TRBJ2-2
CASSRNGGTGELFF
TGTGCCAGCAGTCGAAACGGAGGAACCGGGGAGCTGTTTTTT
>NA|TRBV5-5|few|TRBJ1-5
CASSQYQEAQPQHF
TGTGCCAGCAGCCAATACCAGGAGGCGCAGCCCCAGCATTTT
>NA|TRBV6-5|few|TRBJ2-5
CASSYWGVLETQYF
TGTGCCAGCAGTTACTGGGGGGTTCTAGAGACCCAGTACTTC
>NA|TRBV7-9|few|TRBJ2-1
CASSPPVPYGGNEQFF
TGTGCCAGCAGCCCCCCTGTCCCTTACGGGGGCAATGAGCAGTTCTTC
>NA|TRBV10-3|many|TRBJ1-5
CAISERAFASNQPQHF
TGTGCCATCAGTGAGCGGGCATTCGCTAGCAATCAGCCCCAGCATTTT